This T cell receptor (beta chain) comes out of a study of cytomegalovirus exposure and HLA in healthy donors. The study ran its PCR with 60 Vbeta and 13 Jbeta primers. The table came from immunoSEQ multiplex PCR; TCRdb's copy has only in-frame clones and leaves some out. Of roughly 120,000 clones detected, 81% appear once; the ten largest clones hold approximately 2.2%. Sequencing input: PBMCs. The receptor was derived from a woman aged 40 to 55 in good health and CMV-seronegative.

The CDR3 protein is CASSQGYGAVNTEAFF. The DNA of the CDR3 is TGCGCCAGCAGCCAAGGTTATGGGGCCGTGAACACTGAAGCTTTCTTT. The rearrangement links TRBV4-3 to TRBJ1-1; D might be TRBD1 (5 bases). Germline loops: CDR1 LGHNA, CDR2 YSLEER. This CDR3 has 16 amino acids. The germline V and J ends were trimmed by 1 base and 0 bases, with 12 bases remaining between them.